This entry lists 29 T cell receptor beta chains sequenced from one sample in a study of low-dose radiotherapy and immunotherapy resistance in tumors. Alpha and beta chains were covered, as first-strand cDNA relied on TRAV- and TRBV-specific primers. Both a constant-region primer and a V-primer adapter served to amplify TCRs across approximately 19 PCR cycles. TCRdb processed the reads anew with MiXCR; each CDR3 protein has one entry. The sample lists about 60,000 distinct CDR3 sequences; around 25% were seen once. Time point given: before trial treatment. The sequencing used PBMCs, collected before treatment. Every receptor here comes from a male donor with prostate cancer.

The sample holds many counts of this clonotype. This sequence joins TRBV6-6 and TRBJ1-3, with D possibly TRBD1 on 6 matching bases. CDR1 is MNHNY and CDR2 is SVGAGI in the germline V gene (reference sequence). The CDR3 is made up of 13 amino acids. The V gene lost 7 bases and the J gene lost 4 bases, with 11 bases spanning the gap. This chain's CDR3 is CASTPTGGNTIYF. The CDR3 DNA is TGTGCCAGCACCCCGACAGGAGGAAACACCATATATTTT.

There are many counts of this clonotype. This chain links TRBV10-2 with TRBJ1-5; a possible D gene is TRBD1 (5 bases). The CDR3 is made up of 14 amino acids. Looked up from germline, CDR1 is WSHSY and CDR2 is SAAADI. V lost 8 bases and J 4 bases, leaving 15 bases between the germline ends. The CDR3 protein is CASGAELKNQPQHF. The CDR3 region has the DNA TGCGCCAGCGGGGCCGAGTTGAAAAATCAGCCCCAGCATTTT.

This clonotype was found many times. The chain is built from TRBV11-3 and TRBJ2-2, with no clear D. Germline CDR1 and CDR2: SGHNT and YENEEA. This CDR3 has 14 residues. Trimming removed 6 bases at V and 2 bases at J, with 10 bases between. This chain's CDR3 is CASSTGPNTGELFF. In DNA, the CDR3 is TGTGCCAGCAGTACCGGGCCCAACACCGGGGAGCTGTTTTTT. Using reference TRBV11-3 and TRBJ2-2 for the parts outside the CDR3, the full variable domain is EAGVVQSPRYKIIEKKQPVAFWCNPISGHNTLYWYLQNLGQGPELLIRYENEEAVDDSQLPKDRFSAERLKGVDSTLKIQPAELGDSAVYLCASSTGPNTGELFFGEGSRLTVL.

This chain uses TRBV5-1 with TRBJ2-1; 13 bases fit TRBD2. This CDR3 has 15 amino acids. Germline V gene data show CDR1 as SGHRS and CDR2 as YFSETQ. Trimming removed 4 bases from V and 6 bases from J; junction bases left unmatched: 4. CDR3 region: CASSVGLAGANEQFF. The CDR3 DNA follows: TGCGCCAGCAGCGTTGGACTAGCGGGGGCCAATGAGCAGTTCTTC. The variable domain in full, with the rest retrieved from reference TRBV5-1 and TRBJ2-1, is KAGVTQTPRYLIKTRGQQVTLSCSPISGHRSVSWYQQTPGQGLQFLFEYFSETQRNKGNFPGRFSGRQFSNSRSEMNVSTLELGDSALYLCASSVGLAGANEQFFGPGTRLTVL.

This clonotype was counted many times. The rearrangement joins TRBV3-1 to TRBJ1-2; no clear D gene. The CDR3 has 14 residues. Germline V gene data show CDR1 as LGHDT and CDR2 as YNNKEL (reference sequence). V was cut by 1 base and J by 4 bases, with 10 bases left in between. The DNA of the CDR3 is TGTGCCAGCAGCCAAGGAAGGCGCGGCTATGGCTACACCTTC. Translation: CASSQGRRGYGYTF. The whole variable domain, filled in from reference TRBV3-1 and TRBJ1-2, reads DTAVSQTPKYLVTQMGNDKSIKCEQNLGHDTMYWYKQDSKKFLKIMFSYNNKELIINETVPNRFSPKSPDKAHLNLHINSLELGDSAVYFCASSQGRRGYGYTFGSGTRLTVV.

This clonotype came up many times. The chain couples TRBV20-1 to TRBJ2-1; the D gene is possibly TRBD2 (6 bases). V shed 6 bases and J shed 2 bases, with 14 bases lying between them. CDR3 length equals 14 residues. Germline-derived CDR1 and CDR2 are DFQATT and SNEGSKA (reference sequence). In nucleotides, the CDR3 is TGCAGTGCCCCGACCCAGCGGGCCTACAATGAGCAGTTCTTC. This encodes CSAPTQRAYNEQFF.

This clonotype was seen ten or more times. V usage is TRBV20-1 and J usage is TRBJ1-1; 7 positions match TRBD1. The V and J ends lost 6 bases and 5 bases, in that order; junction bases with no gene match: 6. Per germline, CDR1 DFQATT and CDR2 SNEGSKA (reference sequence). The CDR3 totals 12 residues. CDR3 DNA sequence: TGCAGTGCACGAGGGGGCAAGACTGAAGCTTTCTTT. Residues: CSARGGKTEAFF.

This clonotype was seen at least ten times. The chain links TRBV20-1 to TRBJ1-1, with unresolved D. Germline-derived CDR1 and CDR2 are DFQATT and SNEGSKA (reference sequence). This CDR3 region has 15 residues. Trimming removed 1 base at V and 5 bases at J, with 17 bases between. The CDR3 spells CSARAAARGGTEAFF. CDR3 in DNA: TGCAGTGCTAGAGCCGCTGCCCGGGGAGGAACTGAAGCTTTCTTT.

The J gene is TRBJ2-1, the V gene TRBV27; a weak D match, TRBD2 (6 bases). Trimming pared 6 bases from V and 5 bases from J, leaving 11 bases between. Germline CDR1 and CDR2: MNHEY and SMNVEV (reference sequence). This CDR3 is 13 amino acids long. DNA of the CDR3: TGTGCCAGCAGGGGGACTTCAGACAATGAGCAGTTCTTC. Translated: CASRGTSDNEQFF.

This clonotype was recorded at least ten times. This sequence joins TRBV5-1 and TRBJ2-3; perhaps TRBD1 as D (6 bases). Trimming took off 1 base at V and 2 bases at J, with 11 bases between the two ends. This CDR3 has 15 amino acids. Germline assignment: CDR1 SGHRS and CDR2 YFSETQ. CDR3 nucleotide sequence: TGCGCCAGCAGCTTGCTGGGGGCAACCACAGATACGCAGTATTTT. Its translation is CASSLLGATTDTQYF.

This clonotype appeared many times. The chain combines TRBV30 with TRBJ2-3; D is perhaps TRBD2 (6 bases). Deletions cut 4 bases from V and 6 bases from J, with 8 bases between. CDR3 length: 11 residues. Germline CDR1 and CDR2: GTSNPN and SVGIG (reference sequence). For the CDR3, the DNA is TGTGCCTGGAAAGGAGGGGATACGCAGTATTTT. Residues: CAWKGGDTQYF. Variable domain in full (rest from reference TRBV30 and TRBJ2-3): SQTIHQWPATLVQPVGSPLSLECTVEGTSNPNLYWYRQAAGRGLQLLFYSVGIGQISSEVPQNLSASRPQDRQFILSSKKLLLSDSGFYLCAWKGGDTQYFGPGTRLTVL.

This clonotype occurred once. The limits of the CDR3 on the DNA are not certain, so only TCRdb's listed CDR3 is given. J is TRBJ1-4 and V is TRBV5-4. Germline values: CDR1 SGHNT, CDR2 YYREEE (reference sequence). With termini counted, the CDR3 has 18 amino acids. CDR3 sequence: CASSTKGGYEKLFFFFFF.

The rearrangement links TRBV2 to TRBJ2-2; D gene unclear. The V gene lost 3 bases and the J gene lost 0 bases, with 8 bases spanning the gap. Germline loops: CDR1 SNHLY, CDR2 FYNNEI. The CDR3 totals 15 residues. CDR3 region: CASSEVPANTGELFF. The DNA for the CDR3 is TGTGCCAGCAGTGAGGTCCCAGCGAACACCGGGGAGCTGTTTTTT.

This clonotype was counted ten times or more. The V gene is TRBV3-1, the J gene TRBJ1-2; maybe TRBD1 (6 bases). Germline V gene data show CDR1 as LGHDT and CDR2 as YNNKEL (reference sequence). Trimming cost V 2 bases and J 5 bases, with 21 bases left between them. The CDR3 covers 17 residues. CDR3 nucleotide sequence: TGTGCCAGCAGCCAACAAGGAGGGGGGCGTGGGCCATATGGCTACACCTTC. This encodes CASSQQGGGRGPYGYTF. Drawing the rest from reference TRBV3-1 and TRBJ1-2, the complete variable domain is DTAVSQTPKYLVTQMGNDKSIKCEQNLGHDTMYWYKQDSKKFLKIMFSYNNKELIINETVPNRFSPKSPDKAHLNLHINSLELGDSAVYFCASSQQGGGRGPYGYTFGSGTRLTVV.

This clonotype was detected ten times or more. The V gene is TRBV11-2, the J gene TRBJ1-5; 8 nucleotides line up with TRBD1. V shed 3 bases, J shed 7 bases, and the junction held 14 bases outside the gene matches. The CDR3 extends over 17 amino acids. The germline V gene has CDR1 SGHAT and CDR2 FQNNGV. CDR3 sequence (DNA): TGTGCCAGCAGCTTCCCGACAGGGGTGGAGCCCAGCCAGCCCCAGCATTTT. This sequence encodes CASSFPTGVEPSQPQHF.

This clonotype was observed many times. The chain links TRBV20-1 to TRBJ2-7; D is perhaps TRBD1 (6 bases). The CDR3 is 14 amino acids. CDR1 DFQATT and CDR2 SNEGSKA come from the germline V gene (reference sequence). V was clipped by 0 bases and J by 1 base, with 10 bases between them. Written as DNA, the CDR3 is TGCAGTGCTAGAGATACCGGACAGTCCTACGAGCAGTACTTC. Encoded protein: CSARDTGQSYEQYF.

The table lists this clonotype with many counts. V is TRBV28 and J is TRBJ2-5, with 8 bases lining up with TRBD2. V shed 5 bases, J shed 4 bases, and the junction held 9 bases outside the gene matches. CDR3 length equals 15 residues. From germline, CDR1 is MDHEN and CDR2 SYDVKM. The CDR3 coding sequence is TGTGCCAGCAGTACCGTTGGGACTAGGGGAGAGACCCAGTACTTC. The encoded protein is CASSTVGTRGETQYF.

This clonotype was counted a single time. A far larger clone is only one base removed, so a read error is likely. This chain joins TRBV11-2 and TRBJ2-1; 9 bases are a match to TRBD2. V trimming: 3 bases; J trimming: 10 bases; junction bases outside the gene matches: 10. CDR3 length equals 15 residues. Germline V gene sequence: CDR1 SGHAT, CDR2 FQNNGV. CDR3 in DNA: TGTGCCAGCAGCTTGGGGTCTAGCGGGGTAGCAGAGCAGTTCTTC. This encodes CASSLGSSGVAEQFF.

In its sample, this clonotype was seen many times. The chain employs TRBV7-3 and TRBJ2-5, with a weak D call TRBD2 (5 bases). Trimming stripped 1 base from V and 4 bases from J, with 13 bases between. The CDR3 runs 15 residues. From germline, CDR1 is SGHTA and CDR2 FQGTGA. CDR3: CASSLSGGPGETQYF. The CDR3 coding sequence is TGTGCCAGCAGCTTAAGCGGCGGGCCGGGAGAGACCCAGTACTTC. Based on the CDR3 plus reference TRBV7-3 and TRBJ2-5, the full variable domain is GAGVSQTPSNKVTEKGKYVELRCDPISGHTALYWYRQSLGQGPEFLIYFQGTGAADDSGLPNDRFFAVRPEGSVSTLKIQRTERGDSAVYLCASSLSGGPGETQYFGPGTRLLVL.

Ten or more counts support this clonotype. CDR3 sequence reads: CASSVQGVTGELFF. The CDR3 nucleotides read TGTGCCAGCAGTGTACAAGGAGTCACCGGGGAGCTGTTTTTT. This sequence joins TRBV11-2 and TRBJ2-2; D gene ambiguous. The germline gives CDR1 SGHAT, CDR2 FQNNGV. The CDR3 contains 14 residues. Trimming removed 6 bases at V and 4 bases at J, with 12 bases between. The whole variable domain, remainder taken from reference TRBV11-2 and TRBJ2-2, is EAGVAQSPRYKIIEKRQSVAFWCNPISGHATLYWYQQILGQGPKLLIQFQNNGVVDDSQLPKDRFSAERLKGVDSTLKIQPAKLEDSAVYLCASSVQGVTGELFFGEGSRLTVL.

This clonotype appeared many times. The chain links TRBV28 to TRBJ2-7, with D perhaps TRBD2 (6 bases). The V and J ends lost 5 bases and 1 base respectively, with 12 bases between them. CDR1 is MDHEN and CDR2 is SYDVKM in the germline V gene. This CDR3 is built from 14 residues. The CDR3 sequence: CASSEGGRSYEQYF. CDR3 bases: TGTGCCAGCAGTGAGGGAGGAAGGTCCTACGAGCAGTACTTC.

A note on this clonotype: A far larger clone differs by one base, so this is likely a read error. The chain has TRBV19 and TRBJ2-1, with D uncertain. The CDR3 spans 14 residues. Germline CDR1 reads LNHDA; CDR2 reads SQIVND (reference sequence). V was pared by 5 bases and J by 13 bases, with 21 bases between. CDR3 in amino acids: CASSDGRRGNIQFF. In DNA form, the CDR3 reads TGTGCCAGTAGTGATGGGCGCCGTGGAAACATTCAGTTCTTC.

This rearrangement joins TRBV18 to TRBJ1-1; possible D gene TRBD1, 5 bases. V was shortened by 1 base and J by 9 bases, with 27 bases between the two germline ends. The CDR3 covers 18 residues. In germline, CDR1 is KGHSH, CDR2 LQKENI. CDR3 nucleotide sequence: TGTGCCAGCTCACCACTCAGCACAGGAGTAGTCGGGGGTCCTCAAGCTTTCTTT. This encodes CASSPLSTGVVGGPQAFF.

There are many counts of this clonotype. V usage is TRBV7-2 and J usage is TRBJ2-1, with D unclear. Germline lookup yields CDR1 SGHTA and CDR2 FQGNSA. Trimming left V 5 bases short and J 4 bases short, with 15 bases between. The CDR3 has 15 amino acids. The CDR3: CASSPQSIGYNEQFF. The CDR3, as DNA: TGTGCCAGCAGCCCTCAGAGTATAGGTTACAATGAGCAGTTCTTC.

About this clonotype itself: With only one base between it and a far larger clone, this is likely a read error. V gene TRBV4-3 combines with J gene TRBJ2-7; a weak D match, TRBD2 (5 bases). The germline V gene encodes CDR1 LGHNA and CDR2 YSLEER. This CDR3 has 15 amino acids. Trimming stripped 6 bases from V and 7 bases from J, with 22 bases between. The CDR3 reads CASRPSGSSYNEQYF. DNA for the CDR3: TGCGCCAGCAGGCCGAGCGGAAGCTCCTACAATGAGCAGTACTTC.

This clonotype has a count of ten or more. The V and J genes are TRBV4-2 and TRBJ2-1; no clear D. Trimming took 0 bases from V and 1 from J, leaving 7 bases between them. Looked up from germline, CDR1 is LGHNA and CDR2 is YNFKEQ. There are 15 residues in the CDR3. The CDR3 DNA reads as TGTGCCAGCAGCCAAGATATGGGGTCCTACAATGAGCAGTTCTTC. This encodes CASSQDMGSYNEQFF.

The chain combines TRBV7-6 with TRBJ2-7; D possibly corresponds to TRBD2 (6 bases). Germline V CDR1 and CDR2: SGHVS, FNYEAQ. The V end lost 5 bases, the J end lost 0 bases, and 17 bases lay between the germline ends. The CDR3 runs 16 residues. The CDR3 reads CASSPTGPGSSYEQYF. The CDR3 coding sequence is TGTGCCAGCAGCCCCACCGGGCCCGGGAGCTCCTACGAGCAGTACTTC.

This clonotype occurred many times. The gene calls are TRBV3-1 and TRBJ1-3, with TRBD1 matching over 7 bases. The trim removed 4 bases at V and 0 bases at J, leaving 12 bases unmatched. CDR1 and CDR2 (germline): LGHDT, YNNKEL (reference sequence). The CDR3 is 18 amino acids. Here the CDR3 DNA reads TGTGCCAGCAGCCGCGCCAAGAACCGGGACAGCTCTGGAAACACCATATATTTT. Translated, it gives CASSRAKNRDSSGNTIYF.

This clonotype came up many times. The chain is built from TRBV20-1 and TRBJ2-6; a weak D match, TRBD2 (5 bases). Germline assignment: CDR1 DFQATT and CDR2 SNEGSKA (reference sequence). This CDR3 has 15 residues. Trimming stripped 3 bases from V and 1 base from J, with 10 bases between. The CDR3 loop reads CSARGGSSGANVLTF. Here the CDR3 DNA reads TGCAGTGCTAGGGGCGGGTCTTCTGGGGCCAACGTCCTGACTTTC.